This T cell receptor beta chain derives from a study of T cells in localized non-small cell lung cancer. Only in-frame clones appear in the TCRdb table, and some are missing; sequencing was by immunoSEQ multiplex PCR. The sample yields tens of thousands of clones, around 86% seen once. Trimming removed 5 bases from V and 6 bases from J; junction bases left unmatched: 9. CDR3 length: 14 residues. Germline assignment: CDR1 SGHVS and CDR2 FNYEAQ. This TCR was sampled from a man aged 40-75 years with stage II lung adenocarcinoma. This material consisted of PBMCs, taken before any cancer treatment. The chain links TRBV7-6 to TRBJ1-2; TRBD1 matches 7 bases. CDR3: CASSPKTGPHGYTF. The CDR3 nucleotides are TGTGCCAGCAGCCCGAAGACAGGGCCCCATGGCTACACCTTC.